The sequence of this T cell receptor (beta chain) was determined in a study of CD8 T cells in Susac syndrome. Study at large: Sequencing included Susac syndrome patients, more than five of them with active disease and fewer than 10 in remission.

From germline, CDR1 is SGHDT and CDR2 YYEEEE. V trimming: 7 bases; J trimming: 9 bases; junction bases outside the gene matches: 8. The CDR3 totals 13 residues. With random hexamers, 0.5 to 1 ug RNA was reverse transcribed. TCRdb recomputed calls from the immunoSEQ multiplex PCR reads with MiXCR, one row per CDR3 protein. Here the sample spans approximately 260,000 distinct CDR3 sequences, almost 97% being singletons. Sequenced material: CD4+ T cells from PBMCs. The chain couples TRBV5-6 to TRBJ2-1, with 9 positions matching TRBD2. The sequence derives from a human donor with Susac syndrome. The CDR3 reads CASGLAGFGEQFF. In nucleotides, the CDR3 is TGTGCCAGCGGGCTAGCGGGATTTGGTGAGCAGTTCTTC.